This T cell receptor (beta chain) was sequenced for a study of type 1 regulatory T cells. For the study at large: This in vitro CD4 product, T-allo10, is enriched for Tr1 cells and alloantigen-specific.

MiXCR, applied by TCRdb to the reads, yields one record per CDR3 protein. This repertoire shows more than 4,000 distinct CDR3 sequences, more than 25% found once; its top ten account for about 35%. This clonotype was seen a few times. Its antigen remains unidentified. The V gene's germline CDR1 is KGHSH and CDR2 LQKENI. Trimming removed 3 bases from V and 5 bases from J; junction bases left unmatched: 13. This CDR3 region has 17 residues. Study-wide points: Tr1 cells had a more restricted TCR repertoire than non-Tr1 cells.

The sequence was collected from a human donor in good health. The genes are TRBV18 and TRBJ2-5, with 9 bases that match TRBD2. Sequencing was performed on cultured type 1 regulatory T (Tr1) cells, either the whole culture or a sorted fraction (not recorded which). The CDR3 DNA sequence: TGTGCCAGCTCACCCCTTCGAGTAAGCGGGGGGCTGGAGACCCAGTACTTC. Encoded protein: CASSPLRVSGGLETQYF.